This T cell receptor beta chain was sequenced for a study of blood T cell repertoires in COVID-19. For the study at large: The United States, Italy and Spain provided the acute and convalescent COVID-19 samples. T cells, B-cell-depleted T cells, or PBMCs supplied cDNA or gDNA.

Libraries were prepared by immunoSEQ multiplex PCR; TCRdb keeps only in-frame clonotypes and omits some of them. There are more than 150,000 clones in the sample; approximately 85% occur only once, and approximately 9.8% lies in the top ten. In its sample, this clone was seen a few times. V shed 5 bases and J 8 bases; nucleotides not matched to a gene: 8. Germline lookup yields CDR1 MNHEY and CDR2 SVGAGI. CDR3 size: 14 residues. The TCR comes from a woman older than 75 with acute or convalescent COVID-19. This rearrangement joins TRBV6-5 to TRBJ1-4, with 7 positions matching TRBD1. Sequenced input: peripheral blood. This CDR3 reads CASSNDRVREKLFF. CDR3 DNA sequence: TGTGCCAGCAGTAACGACAGGGTTAGGGAAAAACTGTTTTTT.